This T cell receptor (beta chain) originates from a study of control samples from healthy donors and cancer patients. TCRdb's copy holds only in-frame clones and misses some; the assay was immunoSEQ multiplex PCR. Seen here are about 97,000 clones, just over 90% observed once, and the top ten hold 2% to 3%. V lost 6 bases to trimming and J lost 4 bases, with 11 bases between them. Germline-derived CDR1 and CDR2 are LNHDA and SQIVND (reference sequence). This CDR3 is built from 13 residues. The specimen sequenced was blood. The receptor was derived from a woman in her late teens or twenties in good health. The chain couples TRBV19 to TRBJ2-3; TRBD1 might be the D (5 bases). CDR3 protein: CASRGLVADTQYF. Written as DNA, the CDR3 is TGTGCCAGTAGGGGGCTAGTGGCAGATACGCAGTATTTT.